This paragraph covers one T cell receptor (beta chain) sequence. Antigen: not known. The whole isolated RNA underwent reverse transcription, so sequencing captured expressed TCRB transcripts. Produced via immunoSEQ multiplex PCR; TCRdb's table is partial and in-frame only. The table lists a few hundred thousand clones, roughly 9.6% of them singletons. The ends were cut back, 3 bases at V and 1 base at J, with 15 bases in the middle. The V gene's germline CDR1 is SGHRS and CDR2 YFSETQ. This CDR3 contains 16 residues. One heparinised draw of blood, averaging about 110 mL, came from each donor. CD45RO/CCR7/CD25/CD127/CD95/CD27 sorting isolated CD4+ naive, central memory, regulatory and stem cell-like memory cells. These data are taken from a study of beta chain features in type 1 diabetes. General study findings and limits: Compared with healthy donors, patients appeared to share more similar naive, central memory and regulatory TCRB repertoires. Insertions were fewer and deletions more numerous at VDJ junctions in type 1 diabetes patients.

Sequencing used naive CD4+ T cells from blood. The receptor was derived from a woman between 18 and 30 years old in good health. This rearrangement joins TRBV5-1 to TRBJ2-3; D possibly corresponds to TRBD1 (6 bases). The CDR3 loop is CASSWQGTFRTDTQYF. In DNA form, the CDR3 reads TGCGCCAGCAGCTGGCAGGGGACCTTCCGCACAGATACGCAGTATTTT.